Listed here are 26 T cell receptor beta chains from one sample, sequenced in a study of T-cell reconstitution after alpha-beta-depleted transplantation in children. Preparation of the TCRbeta library was carried out with unique molecular identifiers. MiXCR was run by TCRdb on the PCR reads, yielding one entry per CDR3 protein. The sample holds 350,000 to 500,000 distinct CDR3 sequences, roughly two fifths seen once. Sequences were derived from PBMCs, sampled before TCRalphabeta/CD19-depleted stem cell transplant. The receptor source for this set is a girl aged 2 to 10 with aplastic anemia, due to receive a stem cell transplant.

V is TRBV20-1 and J is TRBJ1-6; 9 nucleotides align to TRBD1. The CDR3 has 16 residues. Germline assignment: CDR1 DFQATT and CDR2 SNEGSKA (reference sequence). V was pared by 5 bases and J by 8 bases, with 13 bases of the junction left unmatched. CDR3 DNA: TGCAGTGCTTTGCCGGGACAGGGAGATTTCGATTCACCCCTCCACTTT. This encodes CSALPGQGDFDSPLHF.

The chain recombines TRBV6-5 with TRBJ2-7; possibly TRBD1 or TRBD2 for D (5 bases each). The CDR3 runs to 15 residues. Looked up from germline, CDR1 is MNHEY and CDR2 is SVGAGI. Trimming stripped 0 bases from V and 4 bases from J, with 13 bases between. The CDR3 spells CASSYSNRGDYEQYF. The CDR3 DNA reads as TGTGCCAGCAGTTACTCTAATCGAGGGGATTACGAGCAGTACTTC.

V gene TRBV5-1 combines with J gene TRBJ2-3, with no clear D. Deletions cut 0 bases from V and 2 bases from J, with 7 bases between. The CDR3 covers 14 residues. The V gene's germline CDR1 is SGHRS and CDR2 YFSETQ. The CDR3 reads CASSLARLTDTQYF. CDR3 DNA: TGCGCCAGCAGCTTGGCTCGGCTCACAGATACGCAGTATTTT.

This clonotype came up a few times. The rearrangement joins TRBV5-1 to TRBJ2-3; TRBD2 matches at 9 bases. The CDR3 runs 18 residues. Germline V gives CDR1 SGHRS, CDR2 YFSETQ. V lost 7 bases to trimming and J lost 3 bases; unmatched junction nucleotides: 18. In nucleotides, the CDR3 is TGCGCCAGCGGACGGCCCCTTAGCGGGAGTGGGGGGACAGATACGCAGTATTTT. It yields the protein CASGRPLSGSGGTDTQYF.

This clonotype appeared many times. The V gene is TRBV7-2, the J gene TRBJ2-5; possibly TRBD1 for D (6 bases). Germline V gene sequence: CDR1 SGHTA, CDR2 FQGNSA. The CDR3 spans 15 residues. Trimming stripped 5 bases from V and 1 base from J, with 14 bases between. The DNA of the CDR3 is TGTGCCAGCAGCGCATTACAGGGTCCCCAAGAGACCCAGTACTTC. Encoded protein: CASSALQGPQETQYF.

In this sample, this clonotype turned up once. A much larger clonotype is one base distant, so this may be a read error. V usage is TRBV6-1 and J usage is TRBJ2-1; 9 bases line up with TRBD2. The CDR3 runs 14 residues. Germline V gene data show CDR1 as MNHNS and CDR2 as SASEGT. The CDR3 DNA sequence: TGTGCCAGCACCACTAGCGGGTCCTACAATGAGCAGTCCTTC. Encoded protein: CASTTSGSYNEQSF.

This clonotype was observed once. This sequence joins TRBV7-6 and TRBJ2-7; D gene unclear. Germline V gives CDR1 SGHVS, CDR2 FNYEAQ. The CDR3 sequence is 12 residues long. V shed 5 bases and J shed 2 bases, with 7 bases lying between them. The CDR3 DNA sequence: TGTGCCAGCAGCACGGACCCCTACGAGCAGTACTTC. Translated, it gives CASSTDPYEQYF. Full variable domain (rest looked up from reference TRBV7-6 and TRBJ2-7): GAGVSQSPRYKVTKRGQDVALRCDPISGHVSLYWYRQALGQGPEFLTYFNYEAQQDKSGLPNDRFSAERPEGSISTLTIQRTEQRDSAMYRCASSTDPYEQYFGPGTRLTVT.

The V and J genes are TRBV6-5 and TRBJ2-7, with D possibly TRBD1 on 5 matching bases. In germline, CDR1 is MNHEY, CDR2 SVGAGI. There are 13 residues in the CDR3. V lost 7 bases and J 4 bases, leaving 14 bases between the germline ends. This CDR3 reads CASKNPGAYEQYF. The CDR3 DNA follows: TGTGCCAGCAAGAACCCTGGGGCGTACGAGCAGTACTTC.

A remark on this clonotype: One end of the junction fails to match germline, which may point to a read error. The chain is built from TRBV5-1 and TRBJ2-7; 9 bases agree with TRBD2. In germline, CDR1 is SGHRS, CDR2 YFSETQ. This CDR3 spans 17 amino acids. The CDR3 DNA sequence: TGCGCCAGCAGCTTGAGTGTACAGACTAGCGGCTCCTACGAGCAATACTTC. This gives the protein CASSLSVQTSGSYEQYF.

The J gene is TRBJ2-7, the V gene TRBV7-2; TRBD1 aligns across 12 bases. CDR3 length equals 16 residues. The germline CDR1 and CDR2 sequences are SGHTA and FQGNSA. Trimming took 4 bases from V and 4 from J; bases not matched to a gene: 8. The CDR3 sequence is CASSSSRDRGLYEQYF. The CDR3 DNA reads TGTGCCAGCAGCTCCAGCCGGGACAGGGGGCTATACGAGCAGTACTTC.

The chain joins TRBV7-6 to TRBJ2-2; weak D call: TRBD1 (5 bases). Trimming left V 0 bases short and J 1 base short, with 12 bases between. CDR1 is SGHVS, CDR2 FNYEAQ, per germline. CDR3 length: 17 residues. CDR3 protein: CASSLAWQGENTGELFF. DNA for the CDR3: TGTGCCAGCAGCTTAGCTTGGCAGGGTGAGAACACCGGGGAGCTGTTTTTT. The full variable domain, its missing parts supplied by reference TRBV7-6 and TRBJ2-2, is GAGVSQSPRYKVTKRGQDVALRCDPISGHVSLYWYRQALGQGPEFLTYFNYEAQQDKSGLPNDRFSAERPEGSISTLTIQRTEQRDSAMYRCASSLAWQGENTGELFFGEGSRLTVL.

The sample holds many counts of this clonotype. The V call is TRBV5-1, the J call TRBJ1-5; 8 bases are shared with TRBD1. The germline CDR1 and CDR2 sequences are SGHRS and YFSETQ. This CDR3 has 15 amino acids. Germline trimming cut 4 bases from V and 2 bases from J; bases unmatched to any gene: 5. CDR3 coding DNA: TGCGCCAGCAGCACAGGGACAGGTCGCAATCAGCCCCAGCATTTT. The encoded protein is CASSTGTGRNQPQHF.

This sequence joins TRBV5-1 and TRBJ2-5; weak D call: TRBD1 (6 bases). The V end was cut by 1 base, the J end by 2 bases, with 9 bases between. Germline lookup yields CDR1 SGHRS and CDR2 YFSETQ. This CDR3 spans 14 amino acids. CDR3 loop: CASSLFQGQETQYF. CDR3 in DNA: TGCGCCAGCAGCTTGTTCCAGGGGCAAGAGACCCAGTACTTC.

The chain joins TRBV7-9 to TRBJ2-3; perhaps TRBD2 as D (6 bases). The V gene lost 3 bases and the J gene lost 8 bases, with 21 bases spanning the gap. Germline assignment: CDR1 SEHNR and CDR2 FQNEAQ (reference sequence). This CDR3 region has 16 residues. CDR3 residues: CASSFLTSPDWGTQYF. In DNA, the CDR3 is TGTGCCAGCAGCTTCCTAACTAGCCCGGACTGGGGTACGCAGTATTTT.

The V gene is TRBV2, the J gene TRBJ2-4, with D perhaps TRBD2 (5 bases). The CDR3 length is 13 residues. V gave up 8 bases and J gave up 1 base, with 9 bases separating them. Germline CDR1 and CDR2: SNHLY and FYNNEI. This chain's CDR3 is CASRGVAKNIQYF. The CDR3 DNA is TGTGCCAGCCGGGGAGTGGCCAAAAACATTCAGTACTTC.

The gene calls are TRBV6-1 and TRBJ1-1; 10 nucleotides match TRBD1. The CDR3 totals 17 residues. V dropped 6 bases and J dropped 4; count of bases not matched to a gene: 14. Germline assignment: CDR1 MNHNS and CDR2 SASEGT. The CDR3 DNA reads as TGTGCCAGCAGCGCGGGAAACCTCCGGGACAGGGGCACTGAAGCTTTCTTT. Translating gives CASSAGNLRDRGTEAFF.

The rearrangement joins TRBV27 to TRBJ2-7, with 7 bases matching TRBD1. The germline V gene encodes CDR1 MNHEY and CDR2 SMNVEV (reference sequence). V shed 5 bases and J 3 bases; nucleotides not matched to a gene: 4. CDR3 length equals 13 residues. The CDR3 DNA reads as TGTGCCAGCAGTACAGGGGACAACTACGAGCAGTACTTC. Translating gives CASSTGDNYEQYF.

This clonotype was detected many times. The V call is TRBV3-1, the J call TRBJ1-2; D unclear. The CDR3 is 13 amino acids. Germline CDR1 reads LGHDT; CDR2 reads YNNKEL (reference sequence). Trimming removed 4 bases from V and 12 bases from J, with 18 bases in between. The CDR3 protein is CASSRAAGSGHTF. The CDR3 region has the DNA TGTGCCAGCAGCCGCGCCGCAGGCTCAGGCCACACCTTC.

This clonotype was counted between two and nine times. The rearrangement joins TRBV18 to TRBJ2-7; TRBD1 aligns across 7 bases. The germline V gene has CDR1 KGHSH and CDR2 LQKENI. With 5 bases clipped from V and 4 bases from J, the junction kept 11 bases outside the gene matches. The CDR3 contains 15 residues. The CDR3 DNA follows: TGTGCCAGCTCATCACTAGGGACAGTGGATTACGAGCAGTACTTC. This sequence encodes CASSSLGTVDYEQYF.

This clonotype has a count of ten or more. The chain couples TRBV29-1 to TRBJ2-2, with a tentative D call TRBD1 (6 bases). Per the germline V gene, CDR1 is SQVTM and CDR2 is ANQGSEA. V dropped 6 bases and J dropped 3 bases, with 14 bases sitting between them. The CDR3 contains 14 residues. CDR3: CSVVHGTYTGELFF. CDR3 DNA: TGCAGCGTAGTACACGGGACATACACCGGGGAGCTGTTTTTT.

The V call is TRBV5-1, the J call TRBJ2-1; 9 bases map to TRBD1. Germline V lookup: CDR1 SGHRS, CDR2 YFSETQ. This CDR3 is 11 amino acids long. Unmatched junction bases numbered 2, after V lost 4 bases and J lost 12 bases. The DNA of the CDR3 is TGCGCCAGCAGCCCGGGACAGGGGCAGTTCTTC. Residues: CASSPGQGQFF.

This chain joins TRBV20-1 and TRBJ2-1; D remains unclear. Trimming stripped 0 bases from V and 5 bases from J, with 20 bases between. CDR3 size: 17 residues. Germline V CDR1 and CDR2: DFQATT, SNEGSKA (reference sequence). CDR3 bases: TGCAGTGCTAGAGATCGGTTCAACTCCTACTACGACAATGAGCAGTTCTTC. It specifies CSARDRFNSYYDNEQFF.

The genes are TRBV2 and TRBJ1-1; D ambiguous. This CDR3 is built from 13 residues. Per germline, CDR1 SNHLY and CDR2 FYNNEI. V was shortened by 4 bases and J by 1 base, with 7 bases between the two germline ends. The CDR3 DNA follows: TGTGCCAGCAGTGGGGGAGGGAACACTGAAGCTTTCTTT. Residues: CASSGGGNTEAFF.

There are a few counts of this clonotype. The chain is built from TRBV5-1 and TRBJ1-2; D gene ambiguous. The V gene lost 7 bases and the J gene lost 1 base, with 11 bases spanning the gap. This CDR3 is 13 amino acids long. Germline values: CDR1 SGHRS, CDR2 YFSETQ. Here the CDR3 DNA reads TGCGCCAGCGGATCTACAGATAACTATGGCTACACCTTC. This gives the protein CASGSTDNYGYTF.

V usage is TRBV11-3 and J usage is TRBJ2-3; 8 bases agree with TRBD2. From germline, CDR1 is SGHNT and CDR2 YENEEA. The length of the CDR3 is 16 residues. J gave up 3 bases and V 2 bases, and 7 bases lay outside the gene matches. The CDR3 protein is CASSLRRSGRTDTQYF. In nucleotides, the CDR3 is TGTGCCAGCAGCTTAAGGAGGAGCGGGAGAACAGATACGCAGTATTTT. The variable domain in full, with the rest retrieved from reference TRBV11-3 and TRBJ2-3, is EAGVVQSPRYKIIEKKQPVAFWCNPISGHNTLYWYLQNLGQGPELLIRYENEEAVDDSQLPKDRFSAERLKGVDSTLKIQPAELGDSAVYLCASSLRRSGRTDTQYFGPGTRLTVL.

This clonotype was seen at least ten times. The rearrangement joins TRBV20-1 to TRBJ2-2; 7 bases align to TRBD2. CDR1 and CDR2 from the germline V gene are DFQATT and SNEGSKA (reference sequence). The V segment lost 4 bases and the J segment 3 bases; nucleotides outside the gene matches: 5. This CDR3 is 14 amino acids long. For the CDR3, the DNA is TGCAGTGCTACAGGGACTACTTACACCGGGGAGCTGTTTTTT. Translating it yields CSATGTTYTGELFF.